Listed here are 10 T cell receptor beta chains from one sample, sequenced in a study of cytomegalovirus exposure and HLA in healthy donors. The primer mix had 60 Vbeta and 13 Jbeta primers. Some clones are missing from TCRdb's copy, which holds only in-frame ones; the method was immunoSEQ multiplex PCR. The data contain roughly 100,000 clones, around 63% of them seen just once; the ten biggest clones take up 4.8%. Sequenced sample: PBMCs. Receptors were obtained from a human donor in good health.

The chain is built from TRBV11-2 and TRBJ2-2, with D perhaps matching TRBD2 (5 bases). The V and J ends lost 5 bases and 0 bases respectively, with 10 bases between them. The CDR3 runs to 15 residues. Germline CDR1 SGHAT, CDR2 FQNNGV. The DNA for the CDR3 is TGTGCCAGCAGCCCGAGGGTAGCGAACACCGGGGAGCTGTTTTTT. As protein: CASSPRVANTGELFF.

This chain uses TRBV6-1 with TRBJ2-6, with D perhaps matching TRBD2 (5 bases). V gave up 7 bases and J gave up 0 bases, with 10 bases separating them. CDR1 and CDR2 (germline): MNHNS, SASEGT. There are 15 residues in the CDR3. The CDR3 reads CASISGRSGANVLTF. In nucleotides, the CDR3 is TGTGCCAGCATAAGCGGTCGCTCTGGGGCCAACGTCCTGACTTTC.

The J gene is TRBJ2-1, the V gene TRBV19, with 8 bases that match TRBD2. After removal of 2 bases from V and 9 bases from J, the junction contained 6 bases not matched to a gene. This CDR3 is 14 amino acids long. In germline, CDR1 is LNHDA, CDR2 SQIVND (reference sequence). The CDR3 protein is CASSISGGGIEQFF. Here the CDR3 DNA reads TGTGCCAGTAGTATAAGCGGGGGTGGTATTGAGCAGTTCTTC.

The gene calls are TRBV15 and TRBJ2-1; 7 bases agree with TRBD2. The germline V gene has CDR1 LNHNV and CDR2 YYDKDF (reference sequence). The CDR3 spans 13 residues. With 8 bases clipped from V and 9 bases from J, the junction kept 10 bases outside the gene matches. Written as DNA, the CDR3 is TGTGCCACCGGGGGGGTAGATCGTAGTGAGCAGTTCTTC. This encodes CATGGVDRSEQFF.

This chain links TRBV5-1 with TRBJ2-5; tentatively, D is TRBD1 (7 bases). Germline V gives CDR1 SGHRS, CDR2 YFSETQ. V was shortened by 4 bases and J by 5 bases, with 15 bases between the two germline ends. The CDR3 runs 14 residues. The CDR3 loop is CASSRGGGRETQYF. For the CDR3, the DNA is TGCGCCAGCAGCCGAGGAGGGGGCCGGGAGACCCAGTACTTC.

This chain uses TRBV12-5 with TRBJ2-3; TRBD2 aligns across 7 bases. The length of the CDR3 is 12 residues. The V and J ends lost 7 bases and 7 bases, in that order; junction bases with no gene match: 5. Looked up from germline, CDR1 is LGHNT and CDR2 is FRNRAP. CDR3 in DNA: TGTGCTAGTGTTCGGGGGGTTTATACGCAGTATTTT. It is translated as CASVRGVYTQYF.

The chain uses TRBV16 and TRBJ2-1; 9 bases align to TRBD1. The CDR3 is made up of 17 amino acids. The ends lost 2 bases at V and 6 bases at J; junction bases unmatched: 11. Germline CDR1 KGHSY, CDR2 FQNENV. CDR3 DNA: TGTGCCAGCAGCCAACAATGGGACAGGGTTTCCCTCAATGAGCAGTTCTTC. Translating gives CASSQQWDRVSLNEQFF.

V is TRBV18 and J is TRBJ2-7, with TRBD1 matching 8 bases. This CDR3 region has 15 residues. Per the germline V gene, CDR1 is KGHSH and CDR2 is LQKENI. Germline trimming cut 3 bases from V and 5 bases from J; bases unmatched to any gene: 9. CDR3 residues: CASSPSGAGGHEQYF. The CDR3 DNA sequence: TGTGCCAGCTCACCTTCGGGGGCAGGGGGCCACGAGCAGTACTTC. The full variable domain, rest sourced from reference TRBV18 and TRBJ2-7, is NAGVMQNPRHLVRRRGQEARLRCSPMKGHSHVYWYRQLPEEGLKFMVYLQKENIIDESGMPKERFSAEFPKEGPSILRIQQVVRGDSAAYFCASSPSGAGGHEQYFGPGTRLTVT.

This chain links TRBV5-1 with TRBJ2-3, with D possibly matching TRBD1 (6 bases). The V gene lost 4 bases and the J gene lost 2 bases, with 11 bases spanning the gap. Germline V gene sequence: CDR1 SGHRS, CDR2 YFSETQ. This CDR3 has 14 amino acids. The CDR3 nucleotides read TGCGCCAGCAGCAAAATGGGACACACAGATACGCAGTATTTT. Protein sequence: CASSKMGHTDTQYF.

V and J are TRBV20-1 and TRBJ2-7; D gene uncertain. Trimming removed 5 bases at V and 2 bases at J, with 4 bases between. Germline V gene lookup returns CDR1 DFQATT and CDR2 SNEGSKA (reference sequence). The CDR3 totals 10 residues. CDR3 in DNA: TGCAGTGCTGGCCCCTACGAGCAGTACTTC. Translation gives CSAGPYEQYF.